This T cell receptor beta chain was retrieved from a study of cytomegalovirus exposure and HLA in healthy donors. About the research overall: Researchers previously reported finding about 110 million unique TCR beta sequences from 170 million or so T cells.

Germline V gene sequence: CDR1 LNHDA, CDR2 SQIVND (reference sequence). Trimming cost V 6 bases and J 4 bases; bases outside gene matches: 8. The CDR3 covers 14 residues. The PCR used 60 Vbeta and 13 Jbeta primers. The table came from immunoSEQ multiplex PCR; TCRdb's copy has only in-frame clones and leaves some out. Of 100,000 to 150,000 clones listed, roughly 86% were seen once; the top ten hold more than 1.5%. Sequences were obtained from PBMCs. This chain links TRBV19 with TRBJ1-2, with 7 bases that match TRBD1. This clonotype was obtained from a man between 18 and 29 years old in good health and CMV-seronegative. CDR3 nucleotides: TGTGCCAGTAGACCTGACAGGGCGCCCTATGGCTACACCTTC. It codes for CASRPDRAPYGYTF. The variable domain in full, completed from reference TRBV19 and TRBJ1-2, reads DGGITQSPKYLFRKEGQNVTLSCEQNLNHDAMYWYRQDPGQGLRLIYYSQIVNDFQKGDIAEGYSVSREKKESFPLTVTSAQKNPTAFYLCASRPDRAPYGYTFGSGTRLTVV.